The 13 T cell receptor beta chains below all came from one sample that was sequenced in a study of post-analysis software for immune sequencing data. General study findings and limits: TRBV segments more frequent in patients than in controls numbered roughly 5 and included TRBV5-6, TRBV5-1 and TRBV20-1.

Every TCR beta cDNA library bore unique molecular identifiers. TCRdb recomputed calls from the PCR reads with MiXCR, one row per CDR3 protein. The profile shows some 800,000 distinct CDR3 sequences, 40% to 55% of them singletons. These receptors' antigens are unknown. Sequencing was carried out using blood. The receptors come from a girl aged 10-17 years with multiple sclerosis.

The rearrangement joins TRBV15 to TRBJ2-5; D is perhaps TRBD1 or TRBD2 (5 bases each). CDR3 length: 15 amino acids. Trimming shortened V by 3 bases and J by 2 bases, and 13 bases separated the two germline ends. Germline assignment: CDR1 LNHNV and CDR2 YYDKDF (reference sequence). CDR3 protein: CATSSFGDGQETQYF. The DNA for the CDR3 is TGTGCCACCAGCAGTTTCGGGGACGGACAAGAGACCCAGTACTTC.

The chain uses TRBV27 and TRBJ2-3; a weak D match, TRBD2 (6 bases). Germline V CDR1 and CDR2: MNHEY, SMNVEV (reference sequence). This CDR3 comprises 16 residues. Trimming removed 4 bases from V and 2 bases from J, with 16 bases in between. DNA of the CDR3: TGTGCCAGCAGTTCTCTGAGTAGACTAGTCACAGATACGCAGTATTTT. Protein: CASSSLSRLVTDTQYF.

The chain joins TRBV25-1 to TRBJ2-1; maybe TRBD2 (6 bases). The CDR3 is made up of 15 amino acids. CDR1 is MGHDK, CDR2 SYGVNS, per germline. The V end was cut by 0 bases, the J end by 7 bases, with 13 bases between. The CDR3 loop is CASSEYEGGENEQFF. CDR3 nucleotide sequence: TGTGCCAGCAGTGAATACGAGGGAGGCGAAAATGAGCAGTTCTTC.

The chain recombines TRBV20-1 with TRBJ2-5; 11 nucleotides align to TRBD2. The end of the DNA aligns better with TRBJ2-7, so the J call may be wrong. Germline values: CDR1 DFQATT, CDR2 SNEGSKA (reference sequence). The length of the CDR3 is 13 residues. CDR3 in amino acids: CSANSGRAYEQYF. The CDR3 coding sequence is TGCAGTGCAAATAGCGGGAGGGCCTACGAGCAGTACTTC.

The chain employs TRBV6-1 and TRBJ1-1; 8 nucleotides agree with TRBD1. V lost 3 bases, J lost 11 bases, and 8 bases stayed unmatched. Germline V gene data show CDR1 as MNHNS and CDR2 as SASEGT. This CDR3 contains 13 residues. CDR3 nucleotide sequence: TGTGCCAGCAGTGAGGACCCCAGGGGGCGGGCTTTCTTT. Amino acid sequence: CASSEDPRGRAFF.

The chain is built from TRBV5-8 and TRBJ1-5, with D possibly matching TRBD1 (6 bases). The CDR3 has 14 amino acids. V was clipped by 3 bases and J by 3 bases, with 10 bases between them. CDR1 is SGHTS, CDR2 YDEGEE, per germline. CDR3 bases: TGTGCCAGCAGCTCTGGACAGCCCAATCAGCCCCAGCATTTT. Translation gives CASSSGQPNQPQHF.

This clonotype was seen only a few times. This may stem from a read error, because a much larger clone lies one nucleotide away. V and J are TRBV12-3 or TRBV12-4 and TRBJ1-2; D is perhaps TRBD1 (6 bases). The CDR3 covers 13 residues. The CDR3 DNA follows: TGTACCAGCAGTTTAAGGGGGACGGCCTCCTACACCTTC. Encoded protein: CTSSLRGTASYTF.

The V and J genes are TRBV10-3 and TRBJ1-2; D gene ambiguous. The CDR3 covers 14 residues. Trimming took 7 bases from V and 2 from J, leaving 14 bases between them. The V gene's germline CDR1 is ENHRY and CDR2 SYGVKD. The CDR3 DNA reads as TGTGCCATCACCTTGGACGGCGAGAACTATGGCTACACCTTC. This encodes CAITLDGENYGYTF.

The genes are TRBV6-2 or TRBV6-3 and TRBJ2-7; D remains ambiguous. Trimming took 7 bases from V and 2 from J, leaving 12 bases between them. Germline assignment: CDR1 MNHEY and CDR2 SVGEGT. The CDR3 is 13 residues long. This chain's CDR3 is CASMSALTYEQYF. CDR3 nucleotides: TGTGCCAGCATGTCGGCACTGACCTACGAGCAGTACTTC.

V and J are TRBV5-1 and TRBJ2-3, with D possibly TRBD1 on 6 matching bases. Deletions cut 2 bases from V and 5 bases from J, with 15 bases between. There are 15 residues in the CDR3. The germline gives CDR1 SGHRS, CDR2 YFSETQ. CDR3 protein: CASSFRPSRGDTQYF. The CDR3 region has the DNA TGCGCCAGCAGCTTTCGGCCCAGCAGGGGAGATACGCAGTATTTT.

In this sample, this clonotype turned up once. This chain joins TRBV9 and TRBJ2-3; 8 bases fit TRBD2. CDR1 is SGDLS, CDR2 YYNGEE, per germline. V was pared by 5 bases and J by 3 bases, with 11 bases of the junction left unmatched. The CDR3 is made up of 16 amino acids. DNA for the CDR3: TGTGCCAGCAGTTATCCCCTAGCGGGTCCTACAGATACGCAGTATTTT. It encodes CASSYPLAGPTDTQYF.

The V gene is TRBV7-9, the J gene TRBJ2-1, with 10 bases matching TRBD2. There are 15 residues in the CDR3. J was trimmed by 7 bases and V by 4 bases; bases with no gene match: 7. CDR1 and CDR2 (germline): SEHNR, FQNEAQ (reference sequence). Written as DNA, the CDR3 is TGTGCCAGCAGCTCTGGACTAGCGGTGGGTAATGAGCAGTTCTTC. Translation: CASSSGLAVGNEQFF. The full variable domain, completed using reference TRBV7-9 and TRBJ2-1, is DTGVSQNPRHKITKRGQNVTFRCDPISEHNRLYWYRQTLGQGPEFLTYFQNEAQLEKSRLLSDRFSAERPKGSFSTLEIQRTEQGDSAMYLCASSSGLAVGNEQFFGPGTRLTVL.

The genes are TRBV7-9 and TRBJ2-1, with 9 bases aligning to TRBD1. The CDR3 totals 15 residues. The trim removed 5 bases at V and 7 bases at J, leaving 9 bases unmatched. Per germline, CDR1 SEHNR and CDR2 FQNEAQ (reference sequence). In DNA, the CDR3 is TGTGCCAGCAGCGCCCGGGACAGGGCGCCGAATGAGCAGTTCTTC. This translates into CASSARDRAPNEQFF. The whole variable domain, filled in from reference TRBV7-9 and TRBJ2-1, reads DTGVSQNPRHKITKRGQNVTFRCDPISEHNRLYWYRQTLGQGPEFLTYFQNEAQLEKSRLLSDRFSAERPKGSFSTLEIQRTEQGDSAMYLCASSARDRAPNEQFFGPGTRLTVL.